The 3 T cell receptor beta chains below come from one sample, sequenced in a study of T cell repertoires in cytomegalovirus infection. In TCRdb, the reads were re-called with MiXCR into one record per CDR3 protein. The table includes approximately 180,000 distinct CDR3 sequences, about a sixth detected once. The sequenced material came from CD8+ T cells from PBMCs. Source of these receptors: a human donor in good health (CMV status not recorded). Some clones in this sample may be carry-over from other donors' samples.

This clonotype was observed many times. V and J are TRBV28 and TRBJ2-3; D remains ambiguous. CDR1 and CDR2 from the germline V gene are MDHEN and SYDVKM. The CDR3 loop spans 14 amino acids. V was trimmed by 2 bases and J by 0 bases, leaving 6 bases between them. CDR3 nucleotide sequence: TGTGCCAGCAGTTTAAATCCTAGCACAGATACGCAGTATTTT. This gives the protein CASSLNPSTDTQYF.

Written as DNA, the CDR3 is TGTGCCAGCAGTGATCCGGGACTAAGGGAGGTTACGCAGTATTTT. Translated, it gives CASSDPGLREVTQYF. The J gene is TRBJ2-3, the V gene TRBV6-2 or TRBV6-3, with 7 bases fitting TRBD2. The V and J ends lost 5 bases and 8 bases, in that order; junction bases with no gene match: 13. The CDR3 has 15 residues. Germline loops: CDR1 MNHEY, CDR2 SVGEGT.

This clonotype came up a few times. The chain is built from TRBV11-2 and TRBJ1-1, with D perhaps TRBD1 (5 bases). The CDR3 runs to 14 residues. Germline CDR1 and CDR2: SGHAT and FQNNGV. Trimming removed 8 bases from V and 11 bases from J, with 24 bases in between. The CDR3, as DNA: TGTGCCAGCTCCTACATTCCCCGGGCGAGGGACGCTTTCTTT. Amino acids: CASSYIPRARDAFF. Combining the CDR3 with reference TRBV11-2 and TRBJ1-1 gives the whole variable domain EAGVAQSPRYKIIEKRQSVAFWCNPISGHATLYWYQQILGQGPKLLIQFQNNGVVDDSQLPKDRFSAERLKGVDSTLKIQPAKLEDSAVYLCASSYIPRARDAFFGQGTRLTVV.